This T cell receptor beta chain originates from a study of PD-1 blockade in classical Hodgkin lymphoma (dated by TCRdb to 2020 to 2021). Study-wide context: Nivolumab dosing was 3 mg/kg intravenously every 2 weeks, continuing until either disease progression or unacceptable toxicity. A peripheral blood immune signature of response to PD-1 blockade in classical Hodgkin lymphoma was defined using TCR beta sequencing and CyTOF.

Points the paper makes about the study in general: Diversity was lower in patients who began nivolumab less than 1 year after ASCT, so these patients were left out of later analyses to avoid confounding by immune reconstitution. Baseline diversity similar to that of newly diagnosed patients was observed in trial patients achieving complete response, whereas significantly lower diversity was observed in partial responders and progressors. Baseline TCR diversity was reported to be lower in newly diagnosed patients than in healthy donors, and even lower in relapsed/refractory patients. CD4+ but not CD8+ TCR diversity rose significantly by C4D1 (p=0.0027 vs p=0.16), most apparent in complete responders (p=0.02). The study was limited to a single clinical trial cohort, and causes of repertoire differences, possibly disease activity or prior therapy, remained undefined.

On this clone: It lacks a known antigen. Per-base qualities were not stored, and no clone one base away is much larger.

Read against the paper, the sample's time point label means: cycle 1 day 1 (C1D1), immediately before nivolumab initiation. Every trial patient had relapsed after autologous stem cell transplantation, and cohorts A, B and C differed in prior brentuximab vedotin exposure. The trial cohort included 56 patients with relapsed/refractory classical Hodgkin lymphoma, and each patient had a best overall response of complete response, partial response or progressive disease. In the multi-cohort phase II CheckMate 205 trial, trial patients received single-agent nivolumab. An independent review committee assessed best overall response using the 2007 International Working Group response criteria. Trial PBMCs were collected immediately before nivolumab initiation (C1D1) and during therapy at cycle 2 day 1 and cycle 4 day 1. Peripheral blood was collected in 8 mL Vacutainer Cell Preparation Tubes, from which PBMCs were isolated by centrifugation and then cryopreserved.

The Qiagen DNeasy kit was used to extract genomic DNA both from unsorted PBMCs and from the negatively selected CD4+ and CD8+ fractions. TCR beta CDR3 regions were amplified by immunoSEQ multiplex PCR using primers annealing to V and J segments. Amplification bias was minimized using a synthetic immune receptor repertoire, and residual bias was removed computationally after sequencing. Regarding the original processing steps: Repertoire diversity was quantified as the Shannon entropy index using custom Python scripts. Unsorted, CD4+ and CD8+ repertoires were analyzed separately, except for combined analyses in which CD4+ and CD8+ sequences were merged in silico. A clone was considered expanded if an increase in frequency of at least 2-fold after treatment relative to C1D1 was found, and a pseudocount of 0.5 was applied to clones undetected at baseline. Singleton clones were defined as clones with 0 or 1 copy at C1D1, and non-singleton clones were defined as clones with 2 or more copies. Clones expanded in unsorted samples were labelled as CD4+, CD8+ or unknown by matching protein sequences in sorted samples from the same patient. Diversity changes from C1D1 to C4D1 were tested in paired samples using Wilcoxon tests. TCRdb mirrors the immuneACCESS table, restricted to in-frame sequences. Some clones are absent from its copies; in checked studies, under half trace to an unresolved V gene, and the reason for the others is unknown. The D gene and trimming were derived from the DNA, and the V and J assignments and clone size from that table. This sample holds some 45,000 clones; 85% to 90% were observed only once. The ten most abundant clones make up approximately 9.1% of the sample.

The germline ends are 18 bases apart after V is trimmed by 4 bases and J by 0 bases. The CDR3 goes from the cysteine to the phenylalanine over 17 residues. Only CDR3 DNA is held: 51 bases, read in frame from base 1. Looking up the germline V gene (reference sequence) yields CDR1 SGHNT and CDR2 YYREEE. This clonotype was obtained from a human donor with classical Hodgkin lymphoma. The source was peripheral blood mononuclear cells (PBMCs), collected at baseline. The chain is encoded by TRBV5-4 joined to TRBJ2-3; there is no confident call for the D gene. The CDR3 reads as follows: CASSPESGRPSTDTQYF. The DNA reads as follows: TGTGCCAGCAGCCCGGAGAGTGGGCGGCCTAGCACAGATACGCAGTATTTT.